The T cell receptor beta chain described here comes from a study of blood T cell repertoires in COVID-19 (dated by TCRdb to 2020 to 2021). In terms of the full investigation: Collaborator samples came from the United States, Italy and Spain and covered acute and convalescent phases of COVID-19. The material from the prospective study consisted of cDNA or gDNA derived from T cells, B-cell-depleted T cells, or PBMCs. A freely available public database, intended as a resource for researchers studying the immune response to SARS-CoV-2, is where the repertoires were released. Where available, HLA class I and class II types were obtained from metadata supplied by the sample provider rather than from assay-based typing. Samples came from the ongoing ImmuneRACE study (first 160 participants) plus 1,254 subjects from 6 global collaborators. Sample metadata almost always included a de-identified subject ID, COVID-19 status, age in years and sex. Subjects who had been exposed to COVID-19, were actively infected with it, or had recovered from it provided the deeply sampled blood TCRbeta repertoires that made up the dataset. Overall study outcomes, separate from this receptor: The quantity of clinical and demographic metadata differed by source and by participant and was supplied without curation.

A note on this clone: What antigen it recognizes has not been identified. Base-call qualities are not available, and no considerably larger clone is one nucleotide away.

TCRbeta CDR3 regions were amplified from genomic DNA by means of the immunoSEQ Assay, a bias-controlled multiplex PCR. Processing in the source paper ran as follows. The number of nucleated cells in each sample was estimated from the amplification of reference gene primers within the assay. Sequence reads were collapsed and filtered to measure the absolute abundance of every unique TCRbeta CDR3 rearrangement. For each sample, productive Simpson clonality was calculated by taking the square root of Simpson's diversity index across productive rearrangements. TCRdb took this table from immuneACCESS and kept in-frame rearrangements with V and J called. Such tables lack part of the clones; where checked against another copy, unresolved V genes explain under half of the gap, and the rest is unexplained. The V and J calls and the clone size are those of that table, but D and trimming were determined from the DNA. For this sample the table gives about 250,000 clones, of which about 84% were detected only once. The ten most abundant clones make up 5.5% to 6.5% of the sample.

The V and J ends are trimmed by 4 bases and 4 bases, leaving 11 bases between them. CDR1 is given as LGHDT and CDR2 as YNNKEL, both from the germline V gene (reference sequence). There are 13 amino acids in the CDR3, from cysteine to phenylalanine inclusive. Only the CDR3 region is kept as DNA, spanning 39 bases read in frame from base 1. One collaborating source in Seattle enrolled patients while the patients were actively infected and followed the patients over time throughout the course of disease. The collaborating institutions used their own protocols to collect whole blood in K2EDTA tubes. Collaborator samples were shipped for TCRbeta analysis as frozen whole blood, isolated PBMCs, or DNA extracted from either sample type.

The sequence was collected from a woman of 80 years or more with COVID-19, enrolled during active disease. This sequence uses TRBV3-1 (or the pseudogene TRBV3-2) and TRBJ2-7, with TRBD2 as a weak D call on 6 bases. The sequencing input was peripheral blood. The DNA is TGTGCCAGCAGCCTCCGGGGGTCATACGAGCAGTACTTC. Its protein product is CASSLRGSYEQYF.